The T cell receptor beta chain under discussion was sequenced for a study of CD8 T cells in Susac syndrome (dated by TCRdb to between 2019 and 2020). Regarding the complete study: Whether CD8+ T cell activation and differentiation in Susac syndrome was antigen driven was tested using repertoire sequencing. The study compared CD8+ T cell repertoire clonality among 12 healthy donors, about 14 Susac syndrome patients and about 16 multiple sclerosis patients. General study outcomes and caveats: The number of individuals in the TCR sequencing and HLA analysis was acknowledged as relatively small.

Peripheral blood CD8+ and CD4+ T cells from healthy donors, Susac syndrome patients and multiple sclerosis patients were profiled using high-throughput TCR beta sequencing. Healthy donors were age- and sex-matched controls. Bulk CD8+ and CD4+ T cells were purified by magnetic negative isolation, while CD8+ TEMRA cells were enriched using FACS. Blood was drawn into EDTA tubes, processed within 24 hours, and PBMCs were isolated by density gradient centrifugation. PBMCs intended for TCR sequencing were cryopreserved in liquid nitrogen and thawed later in a water bath at 37 degrees C. The sorted or isolated CD4+, CD8+ and CD8+ TEMRA cells reached a purity of at least 90%. A note on this clonotype: No antigen is known for it. No much larger clone exists at a distance of one base, and base qualities are not known.

RNA was extracted using the RNeasy kit, and about 0.5 to 1 ug of the RNA was reverse transcribed with random hexamers. The immunoSEQ multiplex PCR assay, which covers 54 Vbeta and 13 Jbeta segments, was used to amplify TCR beta CDR3 regions. PCR amplification bias was corrected using a synthetic template baseline for primer optimization and computational correction. The original methods were these. Only productive sequences were kept, with reads annotated to V, D and J genes according to IMGT and analyzed in immunoSEQ Analyzer. Clonality was calculated as one minus the Shannon entropy normalized by log2 of the number of productive unique sequences. For each patient and control, public and private clones were evaluated among the 100 most prevalent clones. Susac-specific clones were defined as absent from healthy and MS cohorts, approximately 1,000 published viral clones and other ImmuneACCESS disease sequences. The public reads were run again by TCRdb, first through fastp at Q25 and then through MiXCR, and only productive beta chains were kept. Records with the same CDR3 protein are collapsed into one entry carrying the most frequent genes and DNA. None of the V and J calls come from the authors' own analysis; TCRdb made them. For this sample the table gives more than 130,000 distinct CDR3 sequences, of which approximately 95% were detected only once. Over 0.25% of the sample belongs to the ten largest clones.

The receptor was derived from a human donor in good health. Specimen: CD8+ T cells from PBMCs.

The DNA is TGTGCTAGTGGTTTGGCCGGGACGGCACATGGCTACACCTTC. Its coded protein is CASGLAGTAHGYTF. The chain is encoded by TRBV12-5 joined to TRBJ1-2; the D gene is perhaps TRBD1, from 5 matching bases. V gives up 1 base and J gives up 6 bases, and the segment between their germline ends measures 12 bases. The CDR3 starts with the cysteine, ends with the phenylalanine, and has 14 residues. This entry keeps only the CDR3 DNA: 42 bases, framed from base 1. Sequences LGHNT (CDR1) and FRNRAP (CDR2) are obtained from the germline V gene.